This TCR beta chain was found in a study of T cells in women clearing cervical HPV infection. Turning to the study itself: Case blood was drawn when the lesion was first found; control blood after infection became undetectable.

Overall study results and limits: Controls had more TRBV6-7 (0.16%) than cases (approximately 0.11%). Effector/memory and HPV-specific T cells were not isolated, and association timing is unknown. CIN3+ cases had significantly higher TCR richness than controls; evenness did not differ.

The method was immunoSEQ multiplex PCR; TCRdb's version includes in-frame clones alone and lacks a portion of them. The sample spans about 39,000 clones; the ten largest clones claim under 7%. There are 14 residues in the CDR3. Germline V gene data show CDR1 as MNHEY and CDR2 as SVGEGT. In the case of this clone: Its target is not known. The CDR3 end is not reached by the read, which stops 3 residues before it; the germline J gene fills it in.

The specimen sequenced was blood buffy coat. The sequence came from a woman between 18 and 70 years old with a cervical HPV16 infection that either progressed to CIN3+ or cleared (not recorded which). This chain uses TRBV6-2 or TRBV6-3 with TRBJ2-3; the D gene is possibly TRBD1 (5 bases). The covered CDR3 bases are TGTGCCAGCAGTTACGTGACAGATCAAGAGACG. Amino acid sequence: CASSYVTDQET. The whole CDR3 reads CASSYVTDQETQYF.